A selection of T cell receptor beta chains follows, all from one sample in a study of blood T cells in healthy people across ages. A single record per CDR3 protein comes from TCRdb applying MiXCR to the 5' RACE reads. Of hundreds of thousands of distinct CDR3 sequences listed, around 54% are singletons. Sequenced material: blood. These receptors originate from a man aged 60-69 years in good health. Both conserved end residues are part of each CDR3. Each record gives: clone size, V gene, J gene, D gene, CDR3 protein, CDR3 DNA. A D gene is named only where the DNA matches it firmly. A clone size is listed for some rows: how often the clone was seen (once, few, many), or a class if it is expanded.

abundance: once
v_gene: TRBV2
j_gene: TRBJ2-7
d_gene: .
CDR3aa: CASSEQGQSSYEQYF
CDR3nt: TGTGCCAGCAGTGAACAAGGACAGAGCTCCTACGAGCAGTACTTC

abundance: .
v_gene: TRBV2
j_gene: TRBJ1-6
d_gene: .
CDR3aa: CASSTGSSYNSPLHF
CDR3nt: TGTGCCAGCAGTACAGGGAGCTCCTATAATTCACCCCTCCACTTT

abundance: .
v_gene: TRBV5-1
j_gene: TRBJ1-2
d_gene: .
CDR3aa: CASSPPVANYGYTF
CDR3nt: TGCGCCAGCAGCCCCCCGGTAGCTAACTATGGCTACACCTTC

abundance: few
v_gene: TRBV2
j_gene: TRBJ1-2
d_gene: TRBD1
CDR3aa: CASLGDSTNYGYTF
CDR3nt: TGTGCCAGCCTTGGGGACAGCACTAACTATGGCTACACCTTC

abundance: .
v_gene: TRBV7-8
j_gene: TRBJ2-7
d_gene: TRBD2
CDR3aa: CASSFGTSGDTITYEQYF
CDR3nt: TGTGCCAGCAGCTTCGGTACTAGCGGGGATACCATTACCTACGAGCAGTACTTC

abundance: .
v_gene: TRBV20-1
j_gene: TRBJ2-5
d_gene: TRBD1
CDR3aa: CSARKTGERKTQYF
CDR3nt: TGCAGTGCTAGAAAGACAGGGGAAAGAAAGACCCAGTACTTC

abundance: .
v_gene: TRBV6-6
j_gene: TRBJ1-1
d_gene: .
CDR3aa: CASSDSQPTEAFF
CDR3nt: TGTGCCAGCAGTGACTCGCAGCCCACTGAAGCTTTCTTT

abundance: .
v_gene: TRBV5-1
j_gene: TRBJ1-2
d_gene: .
CDR3aa: CASSSGGRLDGYTF
CDR3nt: TGCGCCAGCAGCTCCGGTGGCCGTTTGGATGGCTACACCTTC

abundance: .
v_gene: TRBV20-1
j_gene: TRBJ2-1
d_gene: .
CDR3aa: CSASEGAEQFF
CDR3nt: TGCAGTGCTAGCGAAGGCGCTGAGCAGTTCTTC

abundance: few
v_gene: TRBV20-1
j_gene: TRBJ2-1
d_gene: TRBD2
CDR3aa: CSARDPRAGGDGEQFF
CDR3nt: TGCAGTGCTAGAGACCCTCGGGCGGGGGGTGACGGGGAGCAGTTCTTC

abundance: .
v_gene: TRBV13
j_gene: TRBJ2-5
d_gene: TRBD1
CDR3aa: CASSYFRDRGQETQYF
CDR3nt: TGTGCCAGCAGCTATTTCCGGGACAGGGGCCAAGAGACCCAGTACTTC

abundance: .
v_gene: TRBV11-2
j_gene: TRBJ1-1
d_gene: .
CDR3aa: CASIPSPRTKGGNTEAFF
CDR3nt: TGTGCCAGCATCCCCAGCCCACGGACCAAAGGCGGGAACACGGAAGCTTTCTTT

abundance: many
v_gene: TRBV24-1
j_gene: TRBJ1-2
d_gene: .
CDR3aa: CATSDRDHGYTF
CDR3nt: TGTGCCACCAGTGACAGGGACCATGGCTACACCTTC

abundance: .
v_gene: TRBV6-5
j_gene: TRBJ1-6
d_gene: TRBD1
CDR3aa: CASSSRQGSSYNSPLHF
CDR3nt: TGTGCCAGCAGTTCTCGACAGGGCAGCTCCTATAATTCACCCCTCCACTTT

abundance: .
v_gene: TRBV2
j_gene: TRBJ2-3
d_gene: .
CDR3aa: CASSVGLKTDTQYF
CDR3nt: TGTGCCAGCAGCGTGGGACTTAAGACAGATACGCAGTATTTT

abundance: .
v_gene: TRBV28
j_gene: TRBJ1-6
d_gene: TRBD1
CDR3aa: CASSDMTGADSPLHF
CDR3nt: TGTGCCAGCAGTGATATGACAGGGGCAGATTCACCCCTCCACTTT

abundance: .
v_gene: TRBV20-1
j_gene: TRBJ2-1
d_gene: TRBD2
CDR3aa: CSARIRLAGKNNEQFF
CDR3nt: TGCAGTGCTAGAATACGACTAGCGGGGAAGAACAATGAGCAGTTCTTC

abundance: .
v_gene: TRBV12-3/TRBV12-4
j_gene: TRBJ2-3
d_gene: TRBD2
CDR3aa: CASSPTSGVTDTQYF
CDR3nt: TGTGCCAGCAGTCCCACTAGCGGGGTCACAGATACGCAGTATTTT

abundance: once
v_gene: TRBV6-5
j_gene: TRBJ2-5
d_gene: TRBD2
CDR3aa: CASSYSNSLRTSGGTSQETQYF
CDR3nt: TGTGCCAGCAGTTACTCGAACTCACTCCGGACTAGCGGGGGAACCTCCCAAGAGACCCAGTACTTC

abundance: few
v_gene: TRBV4-2
j_gene: TRBJ1-2
d_gene: TRBD1
CDR3aa: CASSQGDSNYGYTF
CDR3nt: TGTGCCAGCAGCCAAGGGGACAGTAACTATGGCTACACCTTC

abundance: .
v_gene: TRBV29-1
j_gene: TRBJ2-1
d_gene: TRBD2
CDR3aa: CSGRPGTSGKKEARYNEQFF
CDR3nt: TGCAGCGGAAGACCAGGGACTAGCGGGAAGAAGGAGGCAAGATACAATGAGCAGTTCTTC

abundance: .
v_gene: TRBV20-1
j_gene: TRBJ2-2
d_gene: .
CDR3aa: CSARDPPDGELFF
CDR3nt: TGCAGTGCTAGAGATCCCCCGGACGGGGAGCTGTTTTTT

abundance: .
v_gene: TRBV29-1
j_gene: TRBJ1-1
d_gene: .
CDR3aa: CSGYQGLNTEAFF
CDR3nt: TGCAGCGGCTACCAGGGGCTGAACACTGAAGCTTTCTTT

abundance: .
v_gene: TRBV7-9
j_gene: TRBJ1-6
d_gene: .
CDR3aa: CASSSHLGVYNSPLHF
CDR3nt: TGTGCCAGCAGCTCCCACCTGGGTGTGTATAACTCACCCCTCCACTTT

abundance: .
v_gene: TRBV4-2
j_gene: TRBJ2-4
d_gene: TRBD1
CDR3aa: CASTRQGENIQYF
CDR3nt: TGTGCCAGCACCCGACAGGGAGAAAACATTCAGTACTTC

abundance: .
v_gene: TRBV10-3
j_gene: TRBJ1-1
d_gene: TRBD1
CDR3aa: CAISWDSRDTEAFF
CDR3nt: TGTGCCATCAGTTGGGACAGCCGGGACACTGAAGCTTTCTTT

abundance: .
v_gene: TRBV13
j_gene: TRBJ2-7
d_gene: TRBD2
CDR3aa: CASSHGLAGGPPYEQYF
CDR3nt: TGTGCCAGCAGCCACGGACTAGCGGGGGGGCCCCCATACGAGCAGTACTTC

abundance: once
v_gene: TRBV11-2
j_gene: TRBJ2-3
d_gene: .
CDR3aa: CASSRPGEAGTNTQYF
CDR3nt: TGTGCCAGCAGCCGCCCGGGCGAGGCAGGGACAAATACGCAGTATTTT

abundance: .
v_gene: TRBV12-3/TRBV12-4
j_gene: TRBJ2-3
d_gene: TRBD2
CDR3aa: CASRRTGLAGYTDTQYF
CDR3nt: TGTGCCAGCAGGCGAACGGGACTAGCGGGGTACACAGATACGCAGTATTTT

abundance: few
v_gene: TRBV7-2
j_gene: TRBJ2-3
d_gene: .
CDR3aa: CASSLVGGQNTDTQYF
CDR3nt: TGTGCCAGCAGCTTAGTCGGCGGACAGAACACAGATACGCAGTATTTT

abundance: .
v_gene: TRBV11-2
j_gene: TRBJ1-2
d_gene: .
CDR3aa: CATGLVYYTF
CDR3nt: TGTGCCACCGGGCTGGTATACTACACCTTC

abundance: .
v_gene: TRBV6-2/TRBV6-3
j_gene: TRBJ2-7
d_gene: .
CDR3aa: CASSERTYEQYF
CDR3nt: TGTGCCAGCAGTGAGAGAACCTACGAGCAGTACTTC

abundance: few
v_gene: TRBV7-2
j_gene: TRBJ2-7
d_gene: .
CDR3aa: CASSFGIVRQYF
CDR3nt: TGTGCCAGCAGCTTCGGGATCGTTCGGCAGTACTTC

abundance: .
v_gene: TRBV6-2/TRBV6-3
j_gene: TRBJ2-7
d_gene: TRBD2
CDR3aa: CASRPAIGGVYEQYF
CDR3nt: TGTGCCAGCAGACCCGCTATCGGGGGGGTCTACGAGCAGTACTTC

abundance: many
v_gene: TRBV7-2
j_gene: TRBJ2-5
d_gene: TRBD2
CDR3aa: CASSLDLAGGKTQYF
CDR3nt: TGTGCCAGCAGCTTAGATCTAGCGGGGGGGAAGACCCAGTACTTC

abundance: .
v_gene: TRBV7-2
j_gene: TRBJ2-3
d_gene: .
CDR3aa: CASSSLPPPGTDTQYF
CDR3nt: TGTGCCAGCAGCTCGCTTCCTCCCCCCGGGACAGATACGCAGTATTTT

abundance: .
v_gene: TRBV20-1
j_gene: TRBJ2-5
d_gene: .
CDR3aa: CSAGDPGVTQYF
CDR3nt: TGCAGTGCTGGGGACCCGGGTGTTACCCAGTACTTC

abundance: .
v_gene: TRBV5-1
j_gene: TRBJ2-2
d_gene: .
CDR3aa: CASRAGQNTGELFF
CDR3nt: TGCGCCAGCAGGGCGGGACAAAACACCGGGGAGCTGTTTTTT

abundance: few
v_gene: TRBV3-1
j_gene: TRBJ2-1
d_gene: TRBD2
CDR3aa: CASSQGGLVYNEQFF
CDR3nt: TGTGCCAGCAGCCAAGGGGGACTAGTTTACAATGAGCAGTTCTTC

abundance: many
v_gene: TRBV5-1
j_gene: TRBJ2-7
d_gene: .
CDR3aa: CASSVGGYEQYF
CDR3nt: TGCGCCAGCAGCGTCGGGGGCTACGAGCAGTACTTC

abundance: few
v_gene: TRBV10-3
j_gene: TRBJ2-5
d_gene: TRBD2
CDR3aa: CAISRSGGFRETQYF
CDR3nt: TGTGCCATCAGTCGGAGCGGGGGGTTTCGGGAGACCCAGTACTTC

abundance: .
v_gene: TRBV5-6
j_gene: TRBJ2-5
d_gene: TRBD2
CDR3aa: CASSLTSGGMETQYF
CDR3nt: TGTGCCAGCAGCTTAACTAGCGGGGGGATGGAGACCCAGTACTTC

abundance: few
v_gene: TRBV7-9
j_gene: TRBJ1-2
d_gene: .
CDR3aa: CASSSPWERGYTF
CDR3nt: TGTGCCAGCAGCTCCCCCTGGGAGCGGGGCTACACCTTC

abundance: .
v_gene: TRBV10-3
j_gene: TRBJ1-1
d_gene: .
CDR3aa: CAISEGFGAPNTEAFF
CDR3nt: TGTGCCATCAGTGAGGGGTTTGGGGCCCCGAACACTGAAGCTTTCTTT

abundance: .
v_gene: TRBV2
j_gene: TRBJ1-2
d_gene: TRBD1
CDR3aa: CAGAGGQLYGYTF
CDR3nt: TGTGCCGGAGCAGGGGGACAGCTCTATGGCTACACCTTC

abundance: .
v_gene: TRBV7-9
j_gene: TRBJ1-2
d_gene: .
CDR3aa: CASSDEGGDGYTF
CDR3nt: TGTGCCAGCAGCGACGAAGGGGGAGATGGCTACACCTTC

abundance: .
v_gene: TRBV4-1
j_gene: TRBJ2-6
d_gene: .
CDR3aa: CASSQWTGTSSGANVLTF
CDR3nt: TGCGCCAGCAGCCAATGGACAGGGACTAGCTCTGGGGCCAACGTCCTGACTTTC

abundance: .
v_gene: TRBV9
j_gene: TRBJ2-7
d_gene: TRBD2
CDR3aa: CASSLGLAGTEQYF
CDR3nt: TGTGCCAGCAGCTTGGGACTAGCGGGGACCGAGCAGTACTTC

abundance: .
v_gene: TRBV5-1
j_gene: TRBJ2-1
d_gene: TRBD1
CDR3aa: CASSLISGGWNEQFF
CDR3nt: TGCGCCAGCAGCTTGATTTCAGGGGGCTGGAATGAGCAGTTCTTC

abundance: .
v_gene: TRBV2
j_gene: TRBJ1-4
d_gene: .
CDR3aa: CASSERALGGLFF
CDR3nt: TGTGCCAGCAGTGAACGGGCACTCGGGGGACTGTTTTTT

abundance: .
v_gene: TRBV28
j_gene: TRBJ2-7
d_gene: TRBD1
CDR3aa: CASTGGAKHEQYF
CDR3nt: TGTGCCAGCACAGGGGGAGCCAAACACGAGCAGTACTTC

abundance: .
v_gene: TRBV5-1
j_gene: TRBJ2-5
d_gene: TRBD1
CDR3aa: CASSLGLTGGPPQGTQYF
CDR3nt: TGCGCCAGCAGCTTGGGGCTTACAGGGGGCCCTCCCCAAGGGACCCAGTACTTC

abundance: .
v_gene: TRBV7-9
j_gene: TRBJ2-5
d_gene: .
CDR3aa: CASSPRGGAGIQETQYF
CDR3nt: TGTGCCAGCAGCCCCCGAGGGGGGGCCGGGATTCAAGAGACCCAGTACTTC

abundance: few
v_gene: TRBV27
j_gene: TRBJ2-1
d_gene: TRBD1
CDR3aa: CASSLYGQGAGNEQFF
CDR3nt: TGTGCCAGCAGTTTATATGGGCAGGGGGCAGGAAATGAGCAGTTCTTC

abundance: few
v_gene: TRBV3-1
j_gene: TRBJ1-2
d_gene: TRBD1
CDR3aa: CASSHDRGPGYTF
CDR3nt: TGTGCCAGCAGCCACGACAGGGGGCCTGGCTACACCTTC